One sample yielded the 24 T cell receptor beta chains listed below, sequenced in a study of response to subunit inactivated influenza vaccine. Via MiXCR, TCRdb re-called the RT-PCR reads, giving one row per CDR3 protein. The repertoire holds fewer than 700,000 distinct CDR3 sequences, with about an eighth as singletons. The specimen comprised PBMCs from blood, sampled 45 days after vaccination. Every receptor here comes from a man aged 50 or older who received an inactivated influenza vaccine.

This clonotype came up a few times. The gene calls are TRBV5-6 and TRBJ2-3; 14 bases agree with TRBD2. This CDR3 spans 16 amino acids. V shed 4 bases and J 5 bases; nucleotides not matched to a gene: 6. Germline V gives CDR1 SGHDT, CDR2 YYEEEE. This CDR3 reads CASSHGLAGGGDTQYF. DNA for the CDR3: TGTGCCAGCAGCCACGGACTAGCGGGAGGAGGAGATACGCAGTATTTT.

This rearrangement joins TRBV5-1 to TRBJ2-5; TRBD2 agrees at 7 bases. The germline gives CDR1 SGHRS, CDR2 YFSETQ. V shed 0 bases, J shed 6 bases, and the junction held 14 bases outside the gene matches. The CDR3 sequence is 17 residues long. CDR3 nucleotide sequence: TGCGCCAGCAGCTTGGGACTAGCAGGGCTAAGGCTGAAGACCCAGTACTTC. Residues: CASSLGLAGLRLKTQYF.

This chain connects TRBV7-2 to TRBJ2-3; 10 bases map to TRBD2. This CDR3 has 16 residues. Germline V gene lookup returns CDR1 SGHTA and CDR2 FQGNSA. Trimming removed 2 bases from V and 6 bases from J; junction bases left unmatched: 8. The CDR3 protein is CASSLYTSGARDTQYF. The CDR3 DNA is TGTGCCAGCAGCTTATATACTAGCGGGGCTCGGGATACGCAGTATTTT.

The V and J genes are TRBV5-6 and TRBJ2-5; a possible D gene is TRBD1 (5 bases). The V and J ends lost 6 bases and 2 bases respectively, with 14 bases between them. CDR1 is SGHDT and CDR2 is YYEEEE in the germline V gene. This CDR3 has 14 amino acids. CDR3 in amino acids: CASNLIGDQETQYF. Here the CDR3 DNA reads TGTGCCAGCAACCTCATAGGGGATCAAGAGACCCAGTACTTC. Combining the CDR3 with reference TRBV5-6 and TRBJ2-5 gives the whole variable domain DAGVTQSPTHLIKTRGQQVTLRCSPKSGHDTVSWYQQALGQGPQFIFQYYEEEERQRGNFPDRFSGHQFPNYSSELNVNALLLGDSALYLCASNLIGDQETQYFGPGTRLLVL.

The V and J genes are TRBV27 and TRBJ1-6, with D uncertain. V gave up 1 base and J gave up 5 bases, with 6 bases separating them. CDR3 length: 14 amino acids. From germline, CDR1 is MNHEY and CDR2 SMNVEV (reference sequence). The DNA of the CDR3 is TGTGCCAGCAGTTTATTCGGGGATAATTCACCCCTCCACTTT. This sequence encodes CASSLFGDNSPLHF.

This clonotype was seen more than once but under ten times. The genes are TRBV3-1 and TRBJ2-3; D is possibly TRBD2 (6 bases). Germline CDR1 and CDR2: LGHDT and YNNKEL (reference sequence). This CDR3 spans 14 amino acids. V lost 0 bases and J 8 bases, leaving 12 bases between the germline ends. The CDR3 protein is CASSQDSGVLTQYF. The CDR3 region has the DNA TGTGCCAGCAGCCAAGATTCGGGGGTCCTTACGCAGTATTTT.

This clonotype was found a few times. The genes are TRBV2 and TRBJ1-5, with a possible D match to TRBD1 (5 bases). Trimming stripped 6 bases from V and 6 bases from J, with 15 bases between. This CDR3 is 14 amino acids long. In germline, CDR1 is SNHLY, CDR2 FYNNEI. In nucleotides, the CDR3 is TGTGCCAGCAGGGAGTCGGGGGGGAGTCAGCCCCAGCATTTT. Translated, it gives CASRESGGSQPQHF.

The chain employs TRBV5-1 and TRBJ2-1, with unresolved D. Trimming left V 4 bases short and J 5 bases short, with 10 bases between. This CDR3 comprises 13 residues. Per germline, CDR1 SGHRS and CDR2 YFSETQ. The CDR3 DNA follows: TGCGCCAGCAGCCCAAACTCAGACAATGAGCAGTTCTTC. This codes for CASSPNSDNEQFF.

The chain recombines TRBV27 with TRBJ2-1; the match to TRBD2 covers 8 bases. The CDR3 length is 18 residues. V trimming: 1 base; J trimming: 4 bases; junction bases outside the gene matches: 12. CDR1 is MNHEY, CDR2 SMNVEV, per germline (reference sequence). In DNA form, the CDR3 reads TGTGCCAGCAGTTTATTGTGGGTTAGCGGGAAAAATTACAATGAGCAGTTCTTC. As protein: CASSLLWVSGKNYNEQFF.

This clonotype was counted a few times. V and J are TRBV20-1 and TRBJ2-1, with D perhaps matching TRBD1 or TRBD2 (5 bases each). The CDR3 is 16 amino acids. Looked up from germline, CDR1 is DFQATT and CDR2 is SNEGSKA (reference sequence). V was cut by 0 bases and J by 10 bases, with 22 bases left in between. The CDR3 bases are TGCAGTGCTAGAGATGTGGGGCAGCTTGTAGAGGGGGAGCAGTTCTTC. Translated, it gives CSARDVGQLVEGEQFF.

The CDR3 is CAILQGYEQYF. The CDR3 DNA reads as TGTGCCATCCTTCAAGGCTACGAGCAGTACTTC. The chain recombines TRBV28 with TRBJ2-7; D gene ambiguous. The CDR3 totals 11 residues. The germline CDR1 and CDR2 sequences are MDHEN and SYDVKM. V lost 10 bases, J lost 3 bases, and 10 bases lay in between.

The V call is TRBV5-1, the J call TRBJ2-5; 9 bases line up with TRBD1. Trimming took 2 bases from V and 1 from J; bases not matched to a gene: 6. CDR3 length: 16 residues. Per the germline V gene, CDR1 is SGHRS and CDR2 is YFSETQ. CDR3 sequence (DNA): TGCGCCAGCAGCTTACTCGGACAGGGGCCCCAAGAGACCCAGTACTTC. It is translated as CASSLLGQGPQETQYF.

Only a few counts were recorded for this clonotype. This chain links TRBV3-1 with TRBJ2-1, with D maybe TRBD1 (6 bases). Germline V gene data show CDR1 as LGHDT and CDR2 as YNNKEL (reference sequence). CDR3 size: 17 residues. V lost 1 base and J lost 4, with 17 bases in between. The CDR3 here is CASSQAKSGTPYNEQFF. The CDR3 region has the DNA TGTGCCAGCAGCCAAGCCAAATCCGGGACACCATACAATGAGCAGTTCTTC.

This clonotype was seen at least ten times. The chain has TRBV7-2 and TRBJ2-4; maybe TRBD2 (7 bases). The CDR3 consists of 18 residues. Deletions cut 1 base from V and 0 bases from J, with 16 bases between. Looked up from germline, CDR1 is SGHTA and CDR2 is FQGNSA. CDR3 in DNA: TGTGCCAGCAGCTTAGGCTTGCGGCGGGGGCGAGCCAAAAACATTCAGTACTTC. Translation: CASSLGLRRGRAKNIQYF.

This clonotype was detected only a few times. In DNA, the CDR3 is TGTGCCTGGCACTGGGGGCTAGCGGGCCATGAGCAGTTCTTC. It encodes CAWHWGLAGHEQFF. The chain is built from TRBV30 and TRBJ2-1; 8 nucleotides agree with TRBD2. The germline V gene has CDR1 GTSNPN and CDR2 SVGIG (reference sequence). The V gene end was trimmed by 5 bases and the J gene end by 8 bases; junction bases not matched to a gene: 11. This CDR3 region has 14 residues.

V usage is TRBV27 and J usage is TRBJ2-3; 11 bases are shared with TRBD2. V was clipped by 7 bases and J by 7 bases; unmatched bases: 16. CDR3 length equals 17 residues. In germline, CDR1 is MNHEY, CDR2 SMNVEV (reference sequence). The CDR3 DNA follows: TGTGCCAGCACCGCTGAAGGACCTAGCGGGAGGAGTTATACGCAGTATTTT. Amino acid sequence: CASTAEGPSGRSYTQYF.

This clonotype was seen ten or more times. The gene calls are TRBV20-1 and TRBJ1-2; the D gene is possibly TRBD1 (6 bases). The germline V gene encodes CDR1 DFQATT and CDR2 SNEGSKA (reference sequence). The V and J ends lost 5 bases and 2 bases respectively, with 21 bases between them. The CDR3 has 16 amino acids. CDR3 DNA: TGCAGTGCTGGAGCAACAATCCAGGGGCACAACTATGGCTACACCTTC. As protein: CSAGATIQGHNYGYTF.

The chain uses TRBV25-1 and TRBJ2-5; tentative D call: TRBD1 (6 bases). Germline-derived CDR1 and CDR2 are MGHDK and SYGVNS. Trimming removed 6 bases from V and 4 bases from J, with 15 bases in between. This CDR3 comprises 14 residues. The CDR3 protein is CASRQGLRGETQYF. The DNA of the CDR3 is TGTGCCAGCAGGCAGGGGTTACGGGGAGAGACCCAGTACTTC.

This clonotype has only a few counts. The genes are TRBV20-1 and TRBJ1-4; no firm D call. The ends were cut back, 1 base at V and 4 bases at J, with 4 bases in the middle. The CDR3 spans 12 residues. Germline V lookup: CDR1 DFQATT, CDR2 SNEGSKA (reference sequence). CDR3 sequence (DNA): TGCAGTGCTAGAGTGGGTAATGAAAAACTGTTTTTT. The encoded protein is CSARVGNEKLFF.

This clonotype was detected a few times. The V call is TRBV12-3 or TRBV12-4, the J call TRBJ1-5; perhaps TRBD1 as D (6 bases). The length of the CDR3 is 14 residues. Deletions cut 2 bases from V and 6 bases from J, with 11 bases between. The CDR3 sequence is CASSLTEGVQPQHF. CDR3 nucleotide sequence: TGTGCCAGCAGTTTAACGGAGGGGGTTCAGCCCCAGCATTTT.

This clonotype was picked up a small number of times. The V and J genes are TRBV6-1 and TRBJ2-3; 12 nucleotides align to TRBD2. The V gene's germline CDR1 is MNHNS and CDR2 SASEGT. This CDR3 comprises 14 residues. The junction had 9 bases not matched to a gene; V was cut back by 7 bases and J by 10 bases. DNA for the CDR3: TGTGCCAGCAAAGACTCTAGCGGGGGGGCCCCGCAGTATTTT. Translating it yields CASKDSSGGAPQYF.

This chain links TRBV11-1 with TRBJ1-1; D gene ambiguous. The germline V gene encodes CDR1 SGHAT and CDR2 FQDESV (reference sequence). Trimming removed 4 bases from V and 0 bases from J, with 24 bases in between. This CDR3 has 19 residues. The CDR3 protein is CASSSYSAGKYELNTEAFF. The DNA of the CDR3 is TGTGCCAGCAGCTCCTACTCGGCGGGGAAATACGAGTTGAACACTGAAGCTTTCTTT.

Only a few counts were recorded for this clonotype. The V gene is TRBV15, the J gene TRBJ2-6, with D uncertain. CDR1 and CDR2 from the germline V gene are LNHNV and YYDKDF (reference sequence). The CDR3 is 16 amino acids. The V and J ends lost 0 bases and 3 bases respectively, with 9 bases between them. CDR3 coding DNA: TGTGCCACCAGCAGAGATCGGGCAGTTGGGGCCAACGTCCTGACTTTC. Protein: CATSRDRAVGANVLTF.

In this sample, this clonotype turned up a few times. V usage is TRBV20-1 and J usage is TRBJ2-7; 8 nucleotides agree with TRBD2. The J segment lost 4 bases and the V segment lost 3 bases, leaving 8 bases of the junction unmatched. In germline, CDR1 is DFQATT, CDR2 SNEGSKA (reference sequence). The CDR3 runs 14 residues. The CDR3 DNA reads TGCAGTGCTAGTACGGGGGGGTTCGGTTACGAGCAGTACTTC. This gives the protein CSASTGGFGYEQYF.